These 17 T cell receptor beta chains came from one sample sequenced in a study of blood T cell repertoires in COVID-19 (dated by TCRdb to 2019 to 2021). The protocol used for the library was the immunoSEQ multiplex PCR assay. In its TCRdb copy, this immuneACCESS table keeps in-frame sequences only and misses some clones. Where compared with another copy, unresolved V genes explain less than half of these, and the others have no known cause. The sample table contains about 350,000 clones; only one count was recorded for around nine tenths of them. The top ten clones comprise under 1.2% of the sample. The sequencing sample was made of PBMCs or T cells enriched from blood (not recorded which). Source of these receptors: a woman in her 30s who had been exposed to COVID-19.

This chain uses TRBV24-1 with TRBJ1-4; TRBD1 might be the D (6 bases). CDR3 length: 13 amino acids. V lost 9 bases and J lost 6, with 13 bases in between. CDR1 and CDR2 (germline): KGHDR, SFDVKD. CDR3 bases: TGTGCCACCGGGTCAGGGGCCGATGAAAAACTGTTTTTT. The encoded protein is CATGSGADEKLFF.

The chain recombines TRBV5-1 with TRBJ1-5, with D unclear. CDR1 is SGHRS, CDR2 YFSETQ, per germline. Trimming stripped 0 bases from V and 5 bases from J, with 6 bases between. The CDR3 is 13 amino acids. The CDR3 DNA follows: TGCGCCAGCAGCTTGGGCAGTTATCAGCCCCAGCATTTT. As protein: CASSLGSYQPQHF.

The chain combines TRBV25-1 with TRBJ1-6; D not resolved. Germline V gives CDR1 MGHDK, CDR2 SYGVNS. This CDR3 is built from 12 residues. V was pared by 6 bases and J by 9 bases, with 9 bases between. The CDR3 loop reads CASRSGISPLHF. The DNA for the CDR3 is TGTGCCAGCAGGTCAGGCATTTCACCCCTCCACTTT.

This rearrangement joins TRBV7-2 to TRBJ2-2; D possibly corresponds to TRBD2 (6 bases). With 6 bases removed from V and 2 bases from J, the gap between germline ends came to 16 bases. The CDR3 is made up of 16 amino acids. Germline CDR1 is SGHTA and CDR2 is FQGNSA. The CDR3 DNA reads TGTGCCAGCAGGTCTAGCGTCGGGGGTAACACCGGGGAGCTGTTTTTT. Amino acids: CASRSSVGGNTGELFF.

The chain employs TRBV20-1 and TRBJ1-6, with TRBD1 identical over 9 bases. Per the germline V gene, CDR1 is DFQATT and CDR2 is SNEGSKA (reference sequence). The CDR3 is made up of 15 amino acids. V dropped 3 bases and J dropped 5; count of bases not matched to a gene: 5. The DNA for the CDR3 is TGCAGTGCTAGTGGGACAGGGACCAATAATTCACCCCTCCACTTT. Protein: CSASGTGTNNSPLHF.

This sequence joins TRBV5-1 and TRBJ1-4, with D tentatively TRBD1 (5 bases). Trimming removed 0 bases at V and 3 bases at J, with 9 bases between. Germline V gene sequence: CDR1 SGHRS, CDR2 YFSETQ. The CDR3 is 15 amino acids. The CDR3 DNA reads TGCGCCAGCAGCTTGGGGTCGGGGGCTAATGAAAAACTGTTTTTT. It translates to CASSLGSGANEKLFF.

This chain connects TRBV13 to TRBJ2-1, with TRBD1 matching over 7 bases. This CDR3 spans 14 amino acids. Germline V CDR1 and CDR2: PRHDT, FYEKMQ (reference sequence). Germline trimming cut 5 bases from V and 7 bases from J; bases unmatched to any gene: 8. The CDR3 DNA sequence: TGTGCCAGCAGCCCCCGGGACAGACTAAATGAGCAGTTCTTC. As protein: CASSPRDRLNEQFF.

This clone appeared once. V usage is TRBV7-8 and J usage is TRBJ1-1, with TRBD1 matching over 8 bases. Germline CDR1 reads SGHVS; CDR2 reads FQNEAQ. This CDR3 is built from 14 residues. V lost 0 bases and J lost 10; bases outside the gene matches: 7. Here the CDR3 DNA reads TGTGCCAGCAGCTTAGCCTTACAGGGGGTGGGAGCTTTCTTT. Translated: CASSLALQGVGAFF. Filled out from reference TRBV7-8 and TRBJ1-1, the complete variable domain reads GAGVSQSPRYKVAKRGQDVALRCDPISGHVSLFWYQQALGQGPEFLTYFQNEAQLDKSGLPSDRFFAERPEGSVSTLKIQRTQQEDSAVYLCASSLALQGVGAFFGQGTRLTVV.

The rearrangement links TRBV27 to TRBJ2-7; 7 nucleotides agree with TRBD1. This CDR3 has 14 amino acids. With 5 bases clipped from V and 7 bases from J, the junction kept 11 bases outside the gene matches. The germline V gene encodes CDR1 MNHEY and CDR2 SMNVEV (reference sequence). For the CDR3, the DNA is TGTGCCAGCAGTGCCCACAGGGGAGAGTGGGAGCAGTACTTC. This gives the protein CASSAHRGEWEQYF.

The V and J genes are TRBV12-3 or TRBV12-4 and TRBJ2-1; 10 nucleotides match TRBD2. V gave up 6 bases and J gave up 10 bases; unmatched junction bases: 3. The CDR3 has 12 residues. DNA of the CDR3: TGTGCCAGCAGCCAACTAGCGGGAGAGCAGTTCTTC. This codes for CASSQLAGEQFF.

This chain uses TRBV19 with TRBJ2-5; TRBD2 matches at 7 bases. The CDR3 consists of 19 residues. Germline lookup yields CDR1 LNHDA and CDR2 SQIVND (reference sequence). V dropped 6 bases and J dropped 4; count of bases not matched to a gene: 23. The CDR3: CASRPPSPRLAWEVETQYF. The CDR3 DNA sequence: TGTGCCAGTAGACCCCCGTCCCCCAGACTAGCCTGGGAGGTAGAGACCCAGTACTTC.

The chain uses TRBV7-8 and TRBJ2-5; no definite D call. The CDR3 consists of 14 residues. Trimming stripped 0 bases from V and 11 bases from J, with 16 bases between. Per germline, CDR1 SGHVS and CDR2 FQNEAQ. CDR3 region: CASSLAPSVGRQYF. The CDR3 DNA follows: TGTGCCAGCAGCTTAGCGCCCTCGGTTGGCAGGCAGTACTTC.

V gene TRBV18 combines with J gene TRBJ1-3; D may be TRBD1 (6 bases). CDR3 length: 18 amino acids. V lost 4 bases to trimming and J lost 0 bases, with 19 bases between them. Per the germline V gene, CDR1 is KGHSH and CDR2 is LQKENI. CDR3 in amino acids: CASSLETSTGLSGNTIYF. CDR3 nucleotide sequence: TGTGCCAGCTCACTAGAGACTTCGACAGGCCTCTCTGGAAACACCATATATTTT.

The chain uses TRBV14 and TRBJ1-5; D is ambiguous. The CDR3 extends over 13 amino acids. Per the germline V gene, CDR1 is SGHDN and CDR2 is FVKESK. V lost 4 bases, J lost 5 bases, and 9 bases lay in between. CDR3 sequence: CASSLVLYQPQHF. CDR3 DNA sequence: TGTGCCAGCAGCCTGGTCCTATATCAGCCCCAGCATTTT.

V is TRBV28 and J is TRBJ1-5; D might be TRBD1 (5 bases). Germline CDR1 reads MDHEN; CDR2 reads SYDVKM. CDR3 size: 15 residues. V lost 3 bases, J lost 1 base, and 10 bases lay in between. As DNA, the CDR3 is TGTGCCAGCAGTTTCGGGGGTCGGAGCAATCAGCCCCAGCATTTT. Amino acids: CASSFGGRSNQPQHF.

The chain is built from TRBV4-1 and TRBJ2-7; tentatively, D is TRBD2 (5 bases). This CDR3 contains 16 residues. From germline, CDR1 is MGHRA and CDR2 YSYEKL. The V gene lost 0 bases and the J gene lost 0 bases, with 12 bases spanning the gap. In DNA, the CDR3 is TGCGCCAGCAGCCAAGAGCTGGCTGGACTCTCCTACGAGCAGTACTTC. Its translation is CASSQELAGLSYEQYF.

The CDR3 loop reads CASRLAGQGEQFF. The DNA of the CDR3 is TGTGCCAGCAGGCTAGCGGGGCAGGGTGAGCAGTTCTTC. The chain joins TRBV2 to TRBJ2-1; TRBD2 aligns across 9 bases. Germline CDR1 and CDR2: SNHLY and FYNNEI. V was pared by 6 bases and J by 9 bases, with 6 bases of the junction left unmatched. The CDR3 is 13 amino acids. Full variable domain (outside the CDR3, taken from reference TRBV2 and TRBJ2-1): EPEVTQTPSHQVTQMGQEVILRCVPISNHLYFYWYRQILGQKVEFLVSFYNNEISEKSEIFDDQFSVERPDGSNFTLKIRSTKLEDSAMYFCASRLAGQGEQFFGPGTRLTVL.